What follows describes a single T cell receptor beta chain. The length of the CDR3 is 11 residues. From germline, CDR1 is MNHNY and CDR2 SVGAGI (reference sequence). Deletions cut 8 bases from V and 10 bases from J, with 12 bases between. In the authors' methods: Amplification of reference gene primers was used by the study to estimate nucleated cell counts. Method: immunoSEQ multiplex PCR; TCRdb's copy keeps in-frame clones and lacks some. From that table come the V and J calls and clone size; the DNA was used to work out D and trimming. Of under 200,000 clones listed, around 86% are singletons. This record comes from a study of blood T cell repertoires in COVID-19. As for the study in general: There were acute and convalescent COVID-19 samples, and they came from the United States, Italy and Spain. The analysed material was cDNA or gDNA that came from T cells, B-cell-depleted T cells, or PBMCs.

This clonotype was obtained from a man younger than 30 with acute or convalescent COVID-19. The rearrangement links TRBV6-6 to TRBJ2-1; D uncertain. The sample was peripheral blood. CDR3 sequence (DNA): TGTGCCAGCTCAGGCCCCCGAGAGCAGTTCTTC. Translation: CASSGPREQFF.